Each of the 20 T cell receptor beta chains below was sequenced from the same sample in a study of T cell responses to AZD1222 COVID-19 vaccine. TCRdb keeps only in-frame clones here, not all; method: immunoSEQ multiplex PCR. The sample lists some 200,000 clones; approximately 90% were seen once. Sequences were derived from peripheral blood, sampled 28 days after the second AZD1222 dose. Source of these receptors: an adult who received the AZD1222 COVID-19 vaccine.

The rearrangement joins TRBV3-1 (or the pseudogene TRBV3-2) to TRBJ2-1, with 8 bases matching TRBD2. Germline CDR1 LGHDT, CDR2 YNNKEL (reference sequence). The junction had 1 base not matched to a gene; V was cut back by 0 bases and J by 0 bases. The CDR3 covers 16 residues. CDR3 protein: CASSQEAGVSYNEQFF. In DNA, the CDR3 is TGTGCCAGCAGCCAAGAAGCGGGAGTCTCCTACAATGAGCAGTTCTTC.

This clone appeared a single time. V gene TRBV9 combines with J gene TRBJ2-3, with TRBD2 matching over 10 bases. In germline, CDR1 is SGDLS, CDR2 YYNGEE. With V trimmed by 0 bases and J by 4 bases, 5 bases remained unmatched. The CDR3 is 16 amino acids. CDR3 amino acids: CASSVVSGGAPDTQYF. The CDR3 DNA sequence: TGTGCCAGCAGCGTAGTCAGCGGGGGGGCCCCAGATACGCAGTATTTT.

The chain has TRBV6-2 or TRBV6-3 and TRBJ1-2; D is undetermined. Germline V lookup: CDR1 MNHEY, CDR2 SVGEGT. V was pared by 4 bases and J by 7 bases, with 10 bases between. The CDR3 spans 12 residues. CDR3 loop: CASSWGVSGYTF. CDR3 DNA: TGTGCCAGCAGTTGGGGTGTGAGTGGCTACACCTTC.

The J gene is TRBJ2-1, the V gene TRBV6-1; D perhaps matches TRBD1 (6 bases). V gave up 2 bases and J gave up 7 bases, with 12 bases separating them. Germline V gives CDR1 MNHNS, CDR2 SASEGT. The CDR3 has 14 amino acids. CDR3 in amino acids: CASSERNRENEQFF. The CDR3 DNA follows: TGTGCCAGCAGTGAAAGGAACAGGGAGAATGAGCAGTTCTTC.

This chain uses TRBV6-5 with TRBJ1-6, with D possibly matching TRBD1 (5 bases). V was trimmed by 5 bases and J by 8 bases, leaving 13 bases between them. The CDR3 length is 14 residues. In germline, CDR1 is MNHEY, CDR2 SVGAGI. The CDR3 loop is CASSTDRVYSPLHF. The CDR3 bases are TGTGCCAGCAGTACTGACAGAGTTTATTCACCCCTCCACTTT.

The chain employs TRBV18 and TRBJ1-5, with 9 bases identical to TRBD1. In germline, CDR1 is KGHSH, CDR2 LQKENI. This CDR3 is built from 14 residues. Trimming at V came to 4 bases and at J to 3 bases, leaving 1 base not matched to a gene. The CDR3 bases are TGTGCCAGCTCACACAGGGGGCCCAATCAGCCCCAGCATTTT. It codes for CASSHRGPNQPQHF.

This sequence joins TRBV30 and TRBJ1-3, with a possible D match to TRBD1 (5 bases). Germline lookup yields CDR1 GTSNPN and CDR2 SVGIG (reference sequence). The CDR3 totals 15 residues. V lost 0 bases and J lost 2, with 11 bases in between. The CDR3 region is CAWSVRGGTGNTIYF. DNA for the CDR3: TGTGCCTGGAGTGTACGCGGGGGTACTGGAAACACCATATATTTT.

The chain is built from TRBV27 and TRBJ2-1, with 7 bases lining up with TRBD1. The V gene's germline CDR1 is MNHEY and CDR2 SMNVEV (reference sequence). With V trimmed by 4 bases and J by 1 base, 10 bases remained unmatched. The CDR3 runs 17 residues. The CDR3, as DNA: TGTGCCAGCAGTTCCTTTCCGAAGGGACAGTCCTACAATGAGCAGTTCTTC. It translates to CASSSFPKGQSYNEQFF.

This sequence joins TRBV29-1 and TRBJ2-7; 8 bases map to TRBD1. Germline V lookup: CDR1 SQVTM, CDR2 ANQGSEA. The trim removed 7 bases at V and 6 bases at J, leaving 11 bases unmatched. This CDR3 has 13 amino acids. This CDR3 reads CSASTGASGEQYF. The CDR3 DNA follows: TGCAGCGCATCGACAGGGGCATCGGGCGAGCAGTACTTC.

The V and J genes are TRBV23-1 and TRBJ2-5, with a tentative D call TRBD2 (5 bases). TRBV23-1 has ORF status, its function being uncertain. The CDR3 is 20 amino acids. V lost 4 bases and J 0 bases, leaving 27 bases between the germline ends. In DNA form, the CDR3 reads TGCGCCAGCAGTCGCGCCATGGGTCGTGGAGGTAGACTGTACCAAGAGACCCAGTACTTC. Amino acids: CASSRAMGRGGRLYQETQYF.

V and J are TRBV7-9 and TRBJ1-1, with a weak D call TRBD1 (6 bases). The CDR3 covers 15 residues. Per the germline V gene, CDR1 is SEHNR and CDR2 is FQNEAQ (reference sequence). The ends were cut back, 2 bases at V and 4 bases at J, with 14 bases in the middle. CDR3: CASSLSGRGFTEAFF. Here the CDR3 DNA reads TGTGCCAGCAGCTTAAGCGGCAGGGGTTTCACTGAAGCTTTCTTT. Full variable domain (outside the CDR3, taken from reference TRBV7-9 and TRBJ1-1): DTGVSQNPRHKITKRGQNVTFRCDPISEHNRLYWYRQTLGQGPEFLTYFQNEAQLEKSRLLSDRFSAERPKGSFSTLEIQRTEQGDSAMYLCASSLSGRGFTEAFFGQGTRLTVV.

V usage is TRBV18 and J usage is TRBJ2-7; D is unclear. This CDR3 comprises 14 residues. From germline, CDR1 is KGHSH and CDR2 LQKENI. Trimming removed 3 bases from V and 9 bases from J, with 18 bases in between. The DNA of the CDR3 is TGTGCCAGCTCACCTGGGCCTTCTGAGTTGAGGCAGTACTTC. This sequence encodes CASSPGPSELRQYF.

This sequence joins TRBV5-1 and TRBJ2-7; TRBD1 is a possible D gene (6 bases). In germline, CDR1 is SGHRS, CDR2 YFSETQ. The ends were cut back, 4 bases at V and 3 bases at J, with 14 bases in the middle. CDR3 length: 14 amino acids. DNA of the CDR3: TGCGCCAGCAGCATGACAGGCCAGCGCTACGAGCAGTACTTC. Translated: CASSMTGQRYEQYF. The whole variable domain, remainder taken from reference TRBV5-1 and TRBJ2-7, is KAGVTQTPRYLIKTRGQQVTLSCSPISGHRSVSWYQQTPGQGLQFLFEYFSETQRNKGNFPGRFSGRQFSNSRSEMNVSTLELGDSALYLCASSMTGQRYEQYFGPGTRLTVT.

The genes are TRBV5-5 and TRBJ2-7; perhaps TRBD1 as D (5 bases). Trimming took off 0 bases at V and 2 bases at J, with 12 bases between the two ends. The CDR3 consists of 15 residues. Per germline, CDR1 SGHKS and CDR2 YYEKEE (reference sequence). This CDR3 is CASSLGRGTTYEQYF. CDR3 bases: TGTGCCAGCAGCTTGGGTAGGGGTACCACCTACGAGCAGTACTTC.

The gene calls are TRBV18 and TRBJ1-3, with D unresolved. The CDR3 length is 17 residues. The V and J ends lost 0 bases and 2 bases respectively, with 14 bases between them. In germline, CDR1 is KGHSH, CDR2 LQKENI. CDR3 residues: CASSPPLIARAGNTIYF. Written as DNA, the CDR3 is TGTGCCAGCTCACCACCGTTAATCGCCAGAGCTGGAAACACCATATATTTT.

The chain uses TRBV5-5 and TRBJ2-6; D gene unclear. The CDR3 spans 16 residues. The V and J ends lost 2 bases and 1 base respectively, with 10 bases between them. The germline V gene has CDR1 SGHKS and CDR2 YYEKEE (reference sequence). Here the CDR3 reads CASSFPTTSGANVLTF. The CDR3 region has the DNA TGTGCCAGCAGCTTTCCGACCACTTCTGGGGCCAACGTCCTGACTTTC.

The chain joins TRBV7-9 to TRBJ2-7, with D perhaps being TRBD1 or TRBD2 (7 bases each). Trimming left V 6 bases short and J 0 bases short, with 15 bases between. Germline V gene data show CDR1 as SEHNR and CDR2 as FQNEAQ (reference sequence). The CDR3 contains 15 residues. The CDR3 reads CASRESGTASYEQYF. DNA for the CDR3: TGTGCCAGCAGGGAAAGCGGGACAGCCTCCTACGAGCAGTACTTC.

This chain links TRBV5-1 with TRBJ2-1, with 10 bases that match TRBD2. CDR1 is SGHRS, CDR2 YFSETQ, per germline. The CDR3 sequence is 15 residues long. With 2 bases clipped from V and 5 bases from J, the junction kept 4 bases outside the gene matches. The CDR3 DNA follows: TGCGCCAGCAGCTTTACTAGCGGGGTCAACAATGAGCAGTTCTTC. Translating gives CASSFTSGVNNEQFF.

This sequence joins TRBV11-2 and TRBJ2-1; D remains unclear. Germline V gene sequence: CDR1 SGHAT, CDR2 FQNNGV. V was trimmed by 3 bases and J by 0 bases, leaving 15 bases between them. This CDR3 comprises 17 residues. The CDR3 is CASSLAYSLSSYNEQFF. CDR3 DNA: TGTGCCAGCAGCTTGGCGTATAGCCTTAGCTCCTACAATGAGCAGTTCTTC.

The J gene is TRBJ1-1, the V gene TRBV19, with TRBD1 as a possible D gene (5 bases). The CDR3 totals 16 residues. The germline V gene encodes CDR1 LNHDA and CDR2 SQIVND (reference sequence). V lost 1 base, J lost 0 bases, and 12 bases lay in between. CDR3 sequence reads: CASSIGGGGMNTEAFF. CDR3 coding DNA: TGTGCCAGTAGTATAGGTGGGGGAGGTATGAACACTGAAGCTTTCTTT.